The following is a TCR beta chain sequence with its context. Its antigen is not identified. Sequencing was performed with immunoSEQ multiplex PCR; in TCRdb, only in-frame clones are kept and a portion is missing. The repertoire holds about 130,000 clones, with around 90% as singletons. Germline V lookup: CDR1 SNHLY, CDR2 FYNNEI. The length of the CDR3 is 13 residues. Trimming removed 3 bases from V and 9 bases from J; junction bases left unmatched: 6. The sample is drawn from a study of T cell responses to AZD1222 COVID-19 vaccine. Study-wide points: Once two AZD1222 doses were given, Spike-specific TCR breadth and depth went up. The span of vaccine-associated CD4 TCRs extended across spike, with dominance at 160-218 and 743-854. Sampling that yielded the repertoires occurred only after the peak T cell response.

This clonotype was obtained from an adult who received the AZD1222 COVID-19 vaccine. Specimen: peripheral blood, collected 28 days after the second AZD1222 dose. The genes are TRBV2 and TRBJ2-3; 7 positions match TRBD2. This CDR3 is CASSDSTGGTQYF. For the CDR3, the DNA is TGTGCCAGCAGTGATTCTACGGGAGGCACGCAGTATTTT.